A selection of T cell receptor beta chains follows, all from one sample in a study of cytomegalovirus exposure and HLA in healthy donors. TCRdb keeps only in-frame clones here, not all; method: immunoSEQ multiplex PCR. The sample yields about 140,000 clones, about 84% seen once. Sequencing used PBMCs. These receptors were taken from a male donor in good health and CMV-seronegative. The CDR3 runs from the conserved cysteine through the conserved F or W. Each record gives: D gene, V gene, J gene, clone size, CDR3 DNA, CDR3 protein. D genes are given only for firm matches. The size entry is marked missing in some rows and otherwise reads once, few, many or a size class.

TRBD1	TRBV5-1	TRBJ2-3	NA	TGCGCCAGCAGCTTGGAGAGAGACAGGGCGGGCGCAGATACGCAGTATTTT	CASSLERDRAGADTQYF
NA	TRBV18	TRBJ2-5	once	TGTGCCAGCTCACCCGGGGAGACCCAGTACTTC	CASSPGETQYF
NA	TRBV7-9	TRBJ2-7	NA	TGTGCCAGCAGCTTGGGGCTAGACAGCCCATTCTACGAGCAGTACTTC	CASSLGLDSPFYEQYF
NA	TRBV6-6	TRBJ1-4	NA	TGTGCCAGTCGAATCAGGATTTTCGGAAAACTGTTTTTT	CASRIRIFGKLFF
TRBD1	TRBV19	TRBJ2-7	NA	TGTGCCAGTAGTAACCCCGGGACAGGGGCCCCCTACGAGCAGTACTTC	CASSNPGTGAPYEQYF
NA	TRBV9	TRBJ1-2	NA	TGTGCCAGCAGCCCAGACAGCCCCTCCGGGTATGGCTACACCTTC	CASSPDSPSGYGYTF
TRBD1	TRBV25-1	TRBJ2-5	NA	TGTGCCAGCAGTAGTGCAGGGGGCAACCAAGAGACCCAGTACTTC	CASSSAGGNQETQYF
NA	TRBV7-6	TRBJ2-5	once	TGTGCCAGCAGCTGGAACAGGTTCCAAGAGACCCAGTACTTC	CASSWNRFQETQYF
TRBD1	TRBV27	TRBJ1-1	NA	TGTGCCAGCAGTCCATCGGGACAGGGGTGGACTGAAGCTTTCTTT	CASSPSGQGWTEAFF
NA	TRBV11-2	TRBJ2-1	NA	TGTGCCAGCAGCTTAGGTTGGCCTTACAATGAGCAGTTCTTC	CASSLGWPYNEQFF
TRBD1	TRBV19	TRBJ1-6	NA	TGTGCCAGTAAGGAGACAGGGAATTCACCCCTCCACTTT	CASKETGNSPLHF
NA	TRBV6-5	TRBJ2-2	once	TGTGCCAGCAGTTACTCAGTCGGGATCACCGGGGAGCTGTTTTTT	CASSYSVGITGELFF
TRBD1	TRBV14	TRBJ2-3	NA	TGTGCCAGCAGTTACGACAGGGGTTACCCAGATACGCAGTATTTT	CASSYDRGYPDTQYF